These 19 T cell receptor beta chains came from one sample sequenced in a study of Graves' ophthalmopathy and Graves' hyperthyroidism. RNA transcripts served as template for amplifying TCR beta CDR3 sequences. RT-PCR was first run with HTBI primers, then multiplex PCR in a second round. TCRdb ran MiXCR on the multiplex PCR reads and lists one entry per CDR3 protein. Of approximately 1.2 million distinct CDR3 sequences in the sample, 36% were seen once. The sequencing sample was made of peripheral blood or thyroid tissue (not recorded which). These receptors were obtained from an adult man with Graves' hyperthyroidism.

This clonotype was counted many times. CDR3 amino acids: CASSYLPSNKGTEAFF. The CDR3 DNA reads TGTGCCAGCAGTTACCTCCCGTCAAATAAGGGCACTGAAGCTTTCTTT. The chain joins TRBV6-6 to TRBJ1-1; D uncertain. In germline, CDR1 is MNHNY, CDR2 SVGAGI (reference sequence). The CDR3 sequence is 16 residues long. Trimming stripped 2 bases from V and 4 bases from J, with 17 bases between.

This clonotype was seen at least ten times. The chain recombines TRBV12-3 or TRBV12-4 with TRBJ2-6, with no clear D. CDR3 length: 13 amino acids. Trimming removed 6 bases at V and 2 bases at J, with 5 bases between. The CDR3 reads CASSFTGANVLTF. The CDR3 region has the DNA TGTGCCAGCAGCTTCACTGGGGCCAACGTCCTGACTTTC.

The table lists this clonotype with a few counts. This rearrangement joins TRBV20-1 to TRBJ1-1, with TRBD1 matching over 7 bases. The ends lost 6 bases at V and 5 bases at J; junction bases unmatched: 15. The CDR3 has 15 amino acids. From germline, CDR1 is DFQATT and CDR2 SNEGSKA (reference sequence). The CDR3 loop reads CSATHRGGGKTEAFF. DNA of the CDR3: TGCAGTGCCACACACAGGGGTGGTGGGAAAACTGAAGCTTTCTTT.

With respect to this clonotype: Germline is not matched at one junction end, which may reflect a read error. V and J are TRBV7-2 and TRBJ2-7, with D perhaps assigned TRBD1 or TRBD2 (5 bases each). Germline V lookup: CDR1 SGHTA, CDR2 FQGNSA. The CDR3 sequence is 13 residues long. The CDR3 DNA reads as TGTGCCAGTATGGGGACGACCTCCTACGAGCAGTGCTTC. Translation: CASMGTTSYEQCF.

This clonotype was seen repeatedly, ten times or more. The CDR3 spells CASSLASGGGETQYF. CDR3 DNA sequence: TGTGCCAGCAGCTTGGCTAGCGGCGGAGGGGAGACCCAGTACTTC. The rearrangement joins TRBV5-6 to TRBJ2-5; 7 positions match TRBD2. V shed 0 bases, J shed 5 bases, and the junction held 7 bases outside the gene matches. CDR1 is SGHDT and CDR2 is YYEEEE in the germline V gene. The CDR3 extends over 15 amino acids.

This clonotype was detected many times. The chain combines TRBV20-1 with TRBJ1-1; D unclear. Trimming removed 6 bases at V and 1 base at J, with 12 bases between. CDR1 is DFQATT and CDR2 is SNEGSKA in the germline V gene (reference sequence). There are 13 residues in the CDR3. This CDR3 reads CSALSSGNTEAFF. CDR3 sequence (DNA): TGCAGTGCCCTCTCCTCTGGGAACACTGAAGCTTTCTTT.

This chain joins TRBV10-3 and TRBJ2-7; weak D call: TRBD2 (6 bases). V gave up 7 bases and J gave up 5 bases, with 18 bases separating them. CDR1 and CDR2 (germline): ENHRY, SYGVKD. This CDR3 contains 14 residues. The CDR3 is CAITEPGDPNEQYF. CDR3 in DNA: TGTGCCATCACCGAACCGGGAGACCCGAACGAGCAGTACTTC.

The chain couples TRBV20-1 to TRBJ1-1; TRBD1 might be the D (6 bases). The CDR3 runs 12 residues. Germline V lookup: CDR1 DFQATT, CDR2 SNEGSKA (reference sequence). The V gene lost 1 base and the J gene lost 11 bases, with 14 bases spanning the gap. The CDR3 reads CSARGQTGLAFF. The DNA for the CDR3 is TGCAGTGCTAGAGGACAGACAGGTTTGGCTTTCTTT.

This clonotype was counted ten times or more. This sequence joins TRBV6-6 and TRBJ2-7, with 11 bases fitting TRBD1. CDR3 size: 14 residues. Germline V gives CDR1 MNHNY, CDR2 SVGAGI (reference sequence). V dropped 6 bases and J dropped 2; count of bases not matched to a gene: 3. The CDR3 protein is CASRGDRGTYEQYF. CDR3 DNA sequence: TGTGCCAGCAGGGGGGACAGGGGGACCTACGAGCAGTACTTC.

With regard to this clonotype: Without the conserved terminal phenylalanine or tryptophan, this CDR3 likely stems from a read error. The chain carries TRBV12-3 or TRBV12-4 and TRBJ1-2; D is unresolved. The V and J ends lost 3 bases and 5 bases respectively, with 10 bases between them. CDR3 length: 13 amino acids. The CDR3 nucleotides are TGTGCCAGCAGTTTTACTGTTTCATATGGCTACACCTCC. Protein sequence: CASSFTVSYGYTS.

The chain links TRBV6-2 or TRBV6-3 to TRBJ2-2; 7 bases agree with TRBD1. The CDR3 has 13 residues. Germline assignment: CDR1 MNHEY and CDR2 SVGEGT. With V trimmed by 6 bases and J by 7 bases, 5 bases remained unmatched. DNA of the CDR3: TGTGCCAGCAGACAGGGGTACGGCGGGGAGCTGTTTTTT. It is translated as CASRQGYGGELFF.

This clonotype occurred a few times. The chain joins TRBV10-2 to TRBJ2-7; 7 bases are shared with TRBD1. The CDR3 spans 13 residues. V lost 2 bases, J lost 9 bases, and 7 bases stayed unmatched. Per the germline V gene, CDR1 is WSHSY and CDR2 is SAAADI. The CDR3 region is CASSEPDRFRQYF. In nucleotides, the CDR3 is TGCGCCAGCAGTGAGCCGGACAGGTTTCGGCAGTACTTC.

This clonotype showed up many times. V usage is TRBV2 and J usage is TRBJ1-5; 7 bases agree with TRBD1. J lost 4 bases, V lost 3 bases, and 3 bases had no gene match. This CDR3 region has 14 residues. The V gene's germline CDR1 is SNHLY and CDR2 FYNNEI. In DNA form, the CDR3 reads TGTGCCAGCAGTGACCAGGGGGGGAATCAGCCCCAGCATTTT. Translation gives CASSDQGGNQPQHF.

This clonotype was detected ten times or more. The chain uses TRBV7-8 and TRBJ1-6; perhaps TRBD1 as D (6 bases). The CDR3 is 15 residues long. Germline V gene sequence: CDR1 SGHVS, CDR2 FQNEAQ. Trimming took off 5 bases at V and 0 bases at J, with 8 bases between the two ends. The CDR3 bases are TGTGCCAGCAGCATGGACAGCTCCTATAATTCACCCCTCCACTTT. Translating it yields CASSMDSSYNSPLHF.

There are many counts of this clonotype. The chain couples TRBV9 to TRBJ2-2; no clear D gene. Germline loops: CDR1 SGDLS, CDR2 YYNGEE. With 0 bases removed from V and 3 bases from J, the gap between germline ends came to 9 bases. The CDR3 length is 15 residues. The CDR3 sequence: CASSVALSYTGELFF. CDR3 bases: TGTGCCAGCAGCGTAGCTCTCAGTTACACCGGGGAGCTGTTTTTT.

CDR3 in amino acids: CSLDDRAPYEQYF. In nucleotides, the CDR3 is TGCAGCTTAGATGACAGGGCCCCGTACGAGCAGTACTTC. The chain uses TRBV29-1 and TRBJ2-7; TRBD1 agrees at 7 bases. The CDR3 length is 13 residues. V dropped 8 bases and J dropped 4; count of bases not matched to a gene: 11. The germline V gene has CDR1 SQVTM and CDR2 ANQGSEA.

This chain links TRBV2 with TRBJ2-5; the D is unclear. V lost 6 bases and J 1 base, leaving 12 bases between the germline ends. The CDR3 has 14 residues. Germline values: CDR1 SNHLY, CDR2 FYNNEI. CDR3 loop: CASSQVPAQETQYF. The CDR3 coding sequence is TGTGCCAGCAGCCAGGTCCCAGCCCAAGAGACCCAGTACTTC.

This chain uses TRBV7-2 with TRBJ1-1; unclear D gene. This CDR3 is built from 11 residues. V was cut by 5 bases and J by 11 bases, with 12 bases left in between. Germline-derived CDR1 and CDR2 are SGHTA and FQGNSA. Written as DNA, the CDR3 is TGTGCCAGCAGCCGGGGTGACGGGGCTTTCTTT. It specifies CASSRGDGAFF.

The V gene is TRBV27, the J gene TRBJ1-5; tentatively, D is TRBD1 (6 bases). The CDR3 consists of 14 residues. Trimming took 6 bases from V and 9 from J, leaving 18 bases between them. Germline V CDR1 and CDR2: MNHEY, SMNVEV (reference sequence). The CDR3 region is CASSRDRQLSPQHF. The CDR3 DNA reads TGTGCCAGCAGCCGAGACAGGCAGTTGTCGCCCCAGCATTTT.